This TCR beta chain came from a study of regulatory T cells in long-lasting Graves disease. Study context: Less than 3 months of antithyroid drugs had been taken by newly diagnosed Graves' patients.

The CDR3 contains 15 residues. Per the germline V gene, CDR1 is MNHGY and CDR2 is SVAAGI. The V and J ends lost 3 bases and 0 bases, in that order; junction bases with no gene match: 3. According to the study, TCR beta libraries were built with iRepertoire HTBI primers and CDR3-region Arm-PCR. MiXCR was run by TCRdb on the multiplex PCR reads, yielding one entry per CDR3 protein. The table lists some 500,000 distinct CDR3 sequences, 13% of them singletons. Time point given: newly diagnosed GD, antithyroid drugs for less than 3 months. The authors made the TCR library using RNA they extracted from PBMCs. This clonotype was picked up many times. Antigen: not known. Study-wide results and caveats: Segments TRBV28, TRBJ1-2 and TRBJ2-5 showed preferential usage in persistent disease.

These data were also reused for a study on T cells in Graves' hyperthyroidism and ophthalmopathy. As that study records: Orbital computed tomography, thyroid ultrasound, serum thyroxine and TRAb, and clinical symptoms together informed the diagnoses. The HTBI primer set was used in a first-round RT-PCR of the TCR CDR3.

This TCR derives from a man under 40 with Graves disease. The sample in question was peripheral blood mononuclear cells (PBMCs), obtained at new diagnosis, from a patient treated with antithyroid drugs. V and J are TRBV6-9 and TRBJ2-3; 7 positions match TRBD2. CDR3 residues: CASSYSGASTDTQYF. The CDR3 DNA follows: TGTGCCAGCAGTTACAGCGGGGCTAGCACAGATACGCAGTATTTT.